Below, 20 T cell receptor beta chains from the same sample are listed, as sequenced in a study of blood T cell repertoires in COVID-19. The data were produced by immunoSEQ multiplex PCR, yet TCRdb's version contains in-frame clones alone and is incomplete. The sample has hundreds of thousands of clones, 80% to 90% seen once; the top ten hold 2.5% to 3.5%. Sequencing was performed on peripheral blood. These receptors all come from a woman aged 30 to 39 with COVID-19, enrolled during active disease.

Regarding this clone: The same CDR3 arises from other DNA sequences in this sample as well. The chain is built from TRBV6-2 or TRBV6-3 and TRBJ1-1, with a tentative D call TRBD1 (6 bases). V dropped 0 bases and J dropped 0 bases, with 8 bases sitting between them. The germline CDR1 and CDR2 sequences are MNHEY and SVGEGT. The CDR3 consists of 15 residues. The CDR3 here is CASSYSQGLNTEAFF. DNA of the CDR3: TGTGCCAGCAGTTACTCTCAGGGGCTGAACACTGAAGCTTTCTTT.

The rearrangement uses TRBV30 and TRBJ1-4; weak D call: TRBD1 (5 bases). The CDR3 extends over 14 amino acids. V dropped 2 bases and J dropped 5 bases, with 12 bases sitting between them. The V gene's germline CDR1 is GTSNPN and CDR2 SVGIG (reference sequence). The CDR3 DNA reads as TGTGCCTGGAGTCCCCGGGCAGGGAATGAAAAACTGTTTTTT. Translated, it gives CAWSPRAGNEKLFF.

The chain joins TRBV11-3 to TRBJ2-7; 7 nucleotides line up with TRBD2. Germline CDR1 SGHNT, CDR2 YENEEA. CDR3 length: 16 amino acids. Trimming cost V 6 bases and J 5 bases; bases outside gene matches: 16. CDR3 in amino acids: CASSSSSRGGPHEQYV. CDR3 sequence (DNA): TGTGCCAGCAGTTCTTCTTCCCGGGGAGGGCCTCACGAGCAGTACGTC.

V gene TRBV27 combines with J gene TRBJ2-3; a weak D match, TRBD1 (5 bases). Trimming cost V 4 bases and J 4 bases, with 9 bases left between them. The germline CDR1 and CDR2 sequences are MNHEY and SMNVEV (reference sequence). This CDR3 comprises 13 residues. The CDR3 is CASSYSTADTQYF. CDR3 nucleotide sequence: TGTGCCAGCAGTTATTCGACAGCAGATACGCAGTATTTT.

The chain combines TRBV9 with TRBJ1-2; D possibly corresponds to TRBD1 (5 bases). This CDR3 spans 14 amino acids. In germline, CDR1 is SGDLS, CDR2 YYNGEE. V lost 7 bases to trimming and J lost 6 bases, with 19 bases between them. The CDR3 bases are TGTGCCAGCGGGGACCCGGGAGGGATCCATGGCTACACCTTC. Its protein product is CASGDPGGIHGYTF.

This sequence joins TRBV7-9 and TRBJ1-1; perhaps TRBD1 as D (5 bases). Germline CDR1 and CDR2: SEHNR and FQNEAQ (reference sequence). CDR3 length: 13 amino acids. Trimming took off 5 bases at V and 6 bases at J, with 13 bases between the two ends. CDR3 in amino acids: CASSRGAGAEAFF. As DNA, the CDR3 is TGTGCCAGCAGCCGAGGGGCGGGAGCTGAAGCTTTCTTT.

The J gene is TRBJ1-1, the V gene TRBV7-9; 8 positions match TRBD1. Germline V lookup: CDR1 SEHNR, CDR2 FQNEAQ (reference sequence). The CDR3 is made up of 15 amino acids. J gave up 4 bases and V 6 bases, and 10 bases lay outside the gene matches. The CDR3 DNA sequence: TGTGCCAGCAGTTTAATTGGGACAGGCGGCACTGAAGCTTTCTTT. Translation: CASSLIGTGGTEAFF.

The chain joins TRBV11-2 to TRBJ2-2; TRBD1 agrees at 8 bases. Germline CDR1 reads SGHAT; CDR2 reads FQNNGV. CDR3 length: 15 residues. The trim removed 5 bases at V and 3 bases at J, leaving 5 bases unmatched. The CDR3 loop reads CASSARTGYTGELFF. The CDR3 DNA is TGTGCCAGCAGCGCCAGGACAGGGTACACCGGGGAGCTGTTTTTT.

Concerning this clone: At one of its ends the junction is not consistent with the germline gene, which may arise from a read error. CDR3 nucleotide sequence: TGTGCTAGCAGCCCTGGGCTAGCGGGGGGGAATGAGCAGTTCTTC. Translating it yields CASSPGLAGGNEQFF. The V call is TRBV7-7, the J call TRBJ2-1; 12 nucleotides agree with TRBD2. Germline V gives CDR1 SSHAT, CDR2 FNYEAQ (reference sequence). There are 15 residues in the CDR3.

V gene TRBV18 combines with J gene TRBJ2-1, with 7 positions matching TRBD1. Per the germline V gene, CDR1 is KGHSH and CDR2 is LQKENI. J lost 6 bases, V lost 4 bases, and 6 bases had no gene match. CDR3 size: 14 residues. The CDR3 DNA reads as TGTGCCAGCTCACTTAATACAGGGGCCAATGAGCAGTTCTTC. Encoded protein: CASSLNTGANEQFF.

The chain carries TRBV4-1 and TRBJ2-1; TRBD2 might be the D (6 bases). Germline CDR1 reads MGHRA; CDR2 reads YSYEKL. This CDR3 is built from 15 residues. Deletions cut 8 bases from V and 4 bases from J, with 18 bases between. Here the CDR3 reads CASDNDGSGYNEQFF. DNA of the CDR3: TGCGCCAGCGACAACGACGGGAGTGGTTACAATGAGCAGTTCTTC.

This chain joins TRBV6-5 and TRBJ1-6; tentatively, D is TRBD1 (6 bases). CDR1 MNHEY and CDR2 SVGAGI come from the germline V gene. V lost 6 bases, J lost 2 bases, and 11 bases lay in between. CDR3 length: 15 amino acids. CDR3 amino acids: CASRQGRAYNSPLHF. CDR3 DNA: TGTGCCAGCAGACAGGGTAGGGCCTATAATTCACCCCTCCACTTT.

This clone appeared a single time. The chain has TRBV4-1 and TRBJ1-4; D gene ambiguous. CDR3 length: 15 residues. The germline V gene encodes CDR1 MGHRA and CDR2 YSYEKL. Between the trimmed V and J ends, which lost 0 bases and 8 bases, there was a span of 13 bases. This chain's CDR3 is CASSQEKAVGEKLFF. The CDR3 nucleotides read TGCGCCAGCAGCCAAGAAAAGGCGGTTGGCGAAAAACTGTTTTTT.

This chain joins TRBV3-1 (or the pseudogene TRBV3-2) and TRBJ2-3, with TRBD2 matching 8 bases. Germline V gene lookup returns CDR1 LGHDT and CDR2 YNNKEL (reference sequence). V shed 0 bases, J shed 6 bases, and the junction held 8 bases outside the gene matches. This CDR3 spans 16 amino acids. CDR3 region: CASSQESAGAADTQYF. CDR3 DNA: TGTGCCAGCAGCCAAGAATCAGCGGGGGCGGCGGATACGCAGTATTTT.

CDR3 coding DNA: TGTGCCAGCAGCTACGGCACTGAAGCTTTCTTT. Amino acid sequence: CASSYGTEAFF. This chain connects TRBV5-4 to TRBJ1-1; D gene uncertain. CDR3 length equals 11 residues. Germline V gene lookup returns CDR1 SGHNT and CDR2 YYREEE (reference sequence). V gave up 3 bases and J gave up 4 bases, with 4 bases separating them. The entire variable domain, with the rest obtained from reference TRBV5-4 and TRBJ1-1, is as follows: ETGVTQSPTHLIKTRGQQVTLRCSSQSGHNTVSWYQQALGQGPQFIFQYYREEENGRGNFPPRFSGLQFPNYSSELNVNALELDDSALYLCASSYGTEAFFGQGTRLTVV.

This sequence joins TRBV4-1 and TRBJ2-2; 12 positions agree with TRBD1. Germline assignment: CDR1 MGHRA and CDR2 YSYEKL. The CDR3 runs to 18 residues. V dropped 1 base and J dropped 9; count of bases not matched to a gene: 12. The CDR3 is CASSQGLGDRGRIWELFF. CDR3 DNA: TGCGCCAGCAGCCAAGGCCTGGGGGACAGGGGGCGCATTTGGGAGCTGTTTTTT.

By sample share, this clone is medium-sized. J is TRBJ1-3 and V is TRBV7-6; TRBD1 agrees at 7 bases. The CDR3 runs to 16 residues. V shed 4 bases, J shed 3 bases, and the junction held 9 bases outside the gene matches. Germline V lookup: CDR1 SGHVS, CDR2 FNYEAQ. The CDR3 spells CASSSTSGGGGNTIYF. The CDR3 region has the DNA TGTGCCAGCAGCTCCACCTCAGGGGGAGGTGGAAACACCATATATTTT. Together with reference TRBV7-6 and TRBJ1-3, the CDR3 gives the full variable domain: GAGVSQSPRYKVTKRGQDVALRCDPISGHVSLYWYRQALGQGPEFLTYFNYEAQQDKSGLPNDRFSAERPEGSISTLTIQRTEQRDSAMYRCASSSTSGGGGNTIYFGEGSWLTVV.

The V and J genes are TRBV4-1 and TRBJ2-5; TRBD1 is a possible D gene (5 bases). CDR3 length: 16 residues. CDR1 and CDR2 (germline): MGHRA, YSYEKL. V lost 1 base, J lost 1 base, and 13 bases lay in between. CDR3 bases: TGCGCCAGCAGCCAAGTCAAGGACACCGGCCAAGAGACCCAGTACTTC. Its protein is CASSQVKDTGQETQYF.

The chain links TRBV2 to TRBJ1-1; possible D gene TRBD1, 6 bases. Trimming removed 6 bases at V and 9 bases at J, with 14 bases between. Germline V lookup: CDR1 SNHLY, CDR2 FYNNEI. The length of the CDR3 is 12 residues. The CDR3: CASSLEQGQAFF. The CDR3 coding sequence is TGTGCCAGCAGCCTAGAACAGGGACAAGCTTTCTTT.

This chain uses TRBV11-2 with TRBJ2-2; 9 bases agree with TRBD2. Germline V gives CDR1 SGHAT, CDR2 FQNNGV. The CDR3 totals 16 residues. V shed 5 bases, J shed 6 bases, and the junction held 10 bases outside the gene matches. The CDR3 DNA is TGTGCCAGCAGCCCCCGGGGTAGCGGGAGTTCCGGGGAGCTGTTTTTT. The encoded protein is CASSPRGSGSSGELFF.